The T cell receptor beta chain under discussion was sequenced for a study of T cell changes during pregnancy in multiple sclerosis. Assay used: immunoSEQ multiplex PCR; TCRdb lists only in-frame clones, some missing. The data hold tens of thousands of clones, with about 90% observed a single time. The germline V and J ends were trimmed by 0 bases and 0 bases, with 4 bases remaining between them. This CDR3 comprises 14 residues. Looked up from germline, CDR1 is SGHRS and CDR2 is YFSETQ. The sequenced sample was CD4+ T cells from peripheral blood mononuclear cells, obtained in the second trimester of pregnancy. The chain has TRBV5-1 and TRBJ1-3; no clear D gene. This TCR came from a female donor in good health, enrolled as a control in a pregnancy study. The DNA for the CDR3 is TGCGCCAGCAGCTTGGACAGCTCTGGAAACACCATATATTTT. Its translation is CASSLDSSGNTIYF.